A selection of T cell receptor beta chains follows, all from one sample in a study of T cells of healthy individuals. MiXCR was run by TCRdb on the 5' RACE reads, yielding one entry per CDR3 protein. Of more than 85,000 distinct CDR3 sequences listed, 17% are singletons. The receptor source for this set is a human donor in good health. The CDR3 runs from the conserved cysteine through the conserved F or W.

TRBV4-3 CASSQGNTANQPQHF
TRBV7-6 CASSRGPGTDTQYF
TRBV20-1 CSARAREDYGYTF
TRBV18 CASSPGGPAFSGANVLTF
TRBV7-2 CASSWTGMEPQHF
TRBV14 CASRELDIFDRNTEAFF
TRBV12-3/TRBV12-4 CATMQGLAGLEQYF
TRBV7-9 CASSLSGFSTNEKLFF
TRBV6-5 CASSYEPSSYEQYF
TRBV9 CASSPSNQNTEAFF
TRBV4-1 CASSQDWGRVNSPLHF
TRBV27 CASMTTGGNQPQHF
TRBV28 CASSHINEKLFF
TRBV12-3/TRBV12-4 CASSPDRVTIDTQYF
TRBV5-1 CASSLDGNTIYF
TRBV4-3 CASSLTLAQGSYNEQFF
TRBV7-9 CASSHGVYYEQYF
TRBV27 CASSRTGGRNSNQPQHF
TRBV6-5 CASSYGRRNTEAFF
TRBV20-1 CSARGDSGETQYF
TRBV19 CASSAWSGQGETQYF
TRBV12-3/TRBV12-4 CASGETGLVTGELFF
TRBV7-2 CASSFREGVVYF
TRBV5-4 CASSSQPQETQYF
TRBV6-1 CASGIERWGEQYF
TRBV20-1 CSASSRVSNQPQHF
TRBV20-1 CSARGSVGGTEAFF
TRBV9 CASSAEAGWGETQYF
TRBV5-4 CASSSRGLDEKLFF
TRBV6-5 CASSRQGFGSPLHF
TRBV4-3 CASSQGAQGVDYGYTF
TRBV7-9 CASSPEPQRSYEQYF
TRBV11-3 CASSSPSNEQFF
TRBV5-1 CASSFSMDTQETQYF
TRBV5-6 CASSLGTDYGYTF
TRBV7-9 CASSLGTYYGYTF
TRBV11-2 CASRSPRGQGIKNTEAFF
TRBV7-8 CASSLALTSGGNQETQYF
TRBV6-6 CASSYFQLDRDGDQPQHF
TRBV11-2 CASSLDGTTNEKLFF
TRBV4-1 CASSHPGLAGGPTYNEQFF
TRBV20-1 CSVTTTDYGYTF
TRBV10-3 CAIKGFPSTDTQYF
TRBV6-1 CASSENREHEQYF
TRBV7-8 CASSRDMGDEQYF
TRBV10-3 CAISDGREWAYEQYF
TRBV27 CASSLTGGAKNIQYF
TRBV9 CASSLTGNEQYF
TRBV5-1 CASNQGQGNTEAFF
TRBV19 CASSIQGARTEAFF
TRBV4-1 CASSQEEAGVSTDTQYF
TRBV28 CASSLSAGGGYEQYF
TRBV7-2 CASSLDRTGVEQYF
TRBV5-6 CASSLVTAYSNQPQHF
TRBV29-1 CSGVSGTQETQYF
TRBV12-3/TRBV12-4 CASTPRPAGGGDTQYF
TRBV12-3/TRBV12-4 CASSLGTSGNLQYF
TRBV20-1 CSASLPTENTEAFF
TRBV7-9 CASSLGQSEKNEQFF
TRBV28 CASSFFPYEQYF